This passage covers 25 T cell receptor beta chains from one sample sequenced in a study of control samples from healthy donors and cancer patients. The method was immunoSEQ multiplex PCR; TCRdb's version includes in-frame clones alone and lacks a portion of them. The sample yields 100,000 to 150,000 clones, around 90% seen once. Input material: blood. Receptors originate from a man aged 35-49 years in good health.

The genes are TRBV28 and TRBJ1-6; 7 bases agree with TRBD1. Germline V gene sequence: CDR1 MDHEN, CDR2 SYDVKM. V dropped 4 bases and J dropped 0; count of bases not matched to a gene: 6. CDR3 length: 17 amino acids. The DNA of the CDR3 is TGTGCCAGCAGTTGGGGGACAGTGAGCTCCTATAATTCACCCCTCCACTTT. This gives the protein CASSWGTVSSYNSPLHF.

This chain links TRBV1 with TRBJ2-2; TRBD2, the table's D call, lacks a check against the DNA. TRBV1 represents a pseudogene. The CDR3 is 17 residues long. CDR3 residues: CTSSQQLAGENTGELFF. The CDR3 bases are TGCACCAGCAGCCAGCAACTAGCGGGGGAGAACACCGGGGAGCTGTTTTTT.

For this clone: Other DNA variants within this sample encode the same CDR3. This chain connects TRBV7-9 to TRBJ1-2; D gene uncertain. The CDR3 totals 13 residues. Trimming removed 4 bases at V and 1 base at J, with 7 bases between. Germline loops: CDR1 SEHNR, CDR2 FQNEAQ (reference sequence). CDR3 loop: CASSSVLNYGYTF. CDR3 DNA sequence: TGTGCCAGCAGCTCAGTCCTTAACTATGGCTACACCTTC. The full variable domain, its missing parts supplied by reference TRBV7-9 and TRBJ1-2, is DTGVSQNPRHKITKRGQNVTFRCDPISEHNRLYWYRQTLGQGPEFLTYFQNEAQLEKSRLLSDRFSAERPKGSFSTLEIQRTEQGDSAMYLCASSSVLNYGYTFGSGTRLTVV.

This sequence joins TRBV10-3 and TRBJ1-3; D not certain. The V and J ends lost 3 bases and 3 bases respectively, with 9 bases between them. Germline assignment: CDR1 ENHRY and CDR2 SYGVKD. The CDR3 consists of 14 residues. The CDR3 DNA reads TGTGCCATCAGTGATCCCGGGTATGGAAACACCATATATTTT. It codes for CAISDPGYGNTIYF.

The genes are TRBV19 and TRBJ1-5; 9 bases align to TRBD1. From germline, CDR1 is LNHDA and CDR2 SQIVND (reference sequence). This CDR3 has 18 amino acids. The trim removed 2 bases at V and 4 bases at J, leaving 12 bases unmatched. The CDR3 nucleotides are TGTGCCAGTAGTATATTCGGGACAGGGCCCCAGGTAAATCAGCCCCAGCATTTT. Encoded protein: CASSIFGTGPQVNQPQHF.

V and J are TRBV3-1 (or the pseudogene TRBV3-2) and TRBJ1-6, with unresolved D. V was pared by 0 bases and J by 4 bases, with 13 bases between. In germline, CDR1 is LGHDT, CDR2 YNNKEL (reference sequence). The CDR3 spans 17 residues. CDR3 coding DNA: TGTGCCAGCAGCCAAGATCTGGGCTCGGGTTATAATTCACCCCTCCACTTT. Translated: CASSQDLGSGYNSPLHF.

The chain recombines TRBV6-5 with TRBJ2-2, with unresolved D. V lost 5 bases, J lost 2 bases, and 6 bases lay in between. Germline assignment: CDR1 MNHEY and CDR2 SVGAGI. The CDR3 runs to 13 residues. The CDR3 DNA sequence: TGTGCCAGCAGTCCTAGAAACACCGGGGAGCTGTTTTTT. Translation gives CASSPRNTGELFF.

This clone was picked up one time. J is TRBJ2-7 and V is TRBV28; 8 bases match TRBD1. Germline CDR1 and CDR2: MDHEN and SYDVKM. This CDR3 contains 13 residues. The ends lost 2 bases at V and 11 bases at J; junction bases unmatched: 8. CDR3 nucleotides: TGTGCCAGCAGTTTACCTAGACAGGGGAAGGAGTACTTC. Translated, it gives CASSLPRQGKEYF.

The V call is TRBV5-1, the J call TRBJ1-2; perhaps TRBD1 as D (6 bases). Trimming took 4 bases from V and 4 from J, leaving 11 bases between them. Germline V lookup: CDR1 SGHRS, CDR2 YFSETQ. CDR3 length: 13 residues. The CDR3 spells CASSVQGFYGYTF. In DNA, the CDR3 is TGCGCCAGCAGCGTACAGGGTTTCTATGGCTACACCTTC. Variable domain in full (rest from reference TRBV5-1 and TRBJ1-2): KAGVTQTPRYLIKTRGQQVTLSCSPISGHRSVSWYQQTPGQGLQFLFEYFSETQRNKGNFPGRFSGRQFSNSRSEMNVSTLELGDSALYLCASSVQGFYGYTFGSGTRLTVV.

The V call is TRBV3-1 (or the pseudogene TRBV3-2), the J call TRBJ2-7; 8 bases match TRBD1. Germline CDR1 LGHDT, CDR2 YNNKEL (reference sequence). Trimming cost V 4 bases and J 3 bases; bases outside gene matches: 8. The CDR3 consists of 15 residues. The CDR3: CASSPRDRSYYEQYF. CDR3 nucleotide sequence: TGTGCCAGCAGCCCCAGGGACAGGAGTTACTACGAGCAGTACTTC.

A single count supports this clone. The gene calls are TRBV6-5 and TRBJ2-7; the match to TRBD1 covers 10 bases. CDR1 is MNHEY and CDR2 is SVGAGI in the germline V gene. Trimming removed 8 bases from V and 2 bases from J; junction bases left unmatched: 6. The CDR3 contains 14 residues. In DNA, the CDR3 is TGTGCCAGCTTCGGGGGACAGGGGACCTACGAGCAGTACTTC. This gives the protein CASFGGQGTYEQYF.

For the CDR3, the DNA is TGTGCCAGCAGGCCCCGGGCCCATGACATTCAGTACTTC. This codes for CASRPRAHDIQYF. The chain combines TRBV5-6 with TRBJ2-4; D gene unclear. With 5 bases removed from V and 8 bases from J, the gap between germline ends came to 14 bases. The germline V gene has CDR1 SGHDT and CDR2 YYEEEE. The CDR3 loop spans 13 amino acids.

The chain joins TRBV2 to TRBJ1-5; 7 bases line up with TRBD1. There are 14 residues in the CDR3. With V trimmed by 7 bases and J by 3 bases, 6 bases remained unmatched. The germline gives CDR1 SNHLY, CDR2 FYNNEI. The CDR3 DNA follows: TGTGCCAGCAATGGGGACAGATCCAATCAGCCCCAGCATTTT. Protein product: CASNGDRSNQPQHF.

CDR3 residues: CASSPQVLTPTYEQYF. DNA for the CDR3: TGTGCCAGCTCACCACAGGTCCTAACACCTACCTACGAGCAGTACTTC. The rearrangement links TRBV18 to TRBJ2-7, with no clear D. This CDR3 contains 16 residues. The V end lost 1 base, the J end lost 2 bases, and 15 bases lay between the germline ends. Germline loops: CDR1 KGHSH, CDR2 LQKENI.

The gene calls are TRBV5-4 and TRBJ2-3, with D possibly matching TRBD1 (6 bases). This CDR3 has 17 residues. Germline values: CDR1 SGHNT, CDR2 YYREEE (reference sequence). The V end was cut by 1 base, the J end by 2 bases, with 17 bases between. CDR3 sequence: CASSLPVGTRTTDTQYF. The CDR3 DNA sequence: TGTGCCAGCAGCTTGCCTGTAGGGACACGAACCACAGATACGCAGTATTTT.

The chain carries TRBV9 and TRBJ1-1; D remains ambiguous. The germline CDR1 and CDR2 sequences are SGDLS and YYNGEE. The CDR3 spans 14 residues. V was clipped by 0 bases and J by 0 bases, with 6 bases between them. CDR3 region: CASSVGRMNTEAFF. The CDR3 DNA is TGTGCCAGCAGCGTAGGGCGGATGAACACTGAAGCTTTCTTT.

Only a few counts were recorded for this clone. The rearrangement links TRBV5-1 to TRBJ2-2; tentatively, D is TRBD1 (6 bases). The CDR3 is made up of 13 amino acids. Trimming shortened V by 4 bases and J by 5 bases, and 9 bases separated the two germline ends. Germline CDR1 and CDR2: SGHRS and YFSETQ. CDR3 loop: CASSEQGTGELFF. CDR3 DNA: TGCGCCAGCAGCGAACAGGGTACCGGGGAGCTGTTTTTT.

The rearrangement links TRBV6-5 to TRBJ2-2, with 9 bases matching TRBD1. The CDR3 has 15 residues. In germline, CDR1 is MNHEY, CDR2 SVGAGI. V gave up 10 bases and J gave up 5 bases; unmatched junction bases: 11. CDR3 in amino acids: CATRTGGAGTGELFF. The CDR3 bases are TGTGCCACCAGAACAGGGGGCGCGGGGACCGGGGAGCTGTTTTTT.

J is TRBJ1-1 and V is TRBV19; D is unclear. Trimming took 3 bases from V and 1 from J, leaving 9 bases between them. CDR1 and CDR2 from the germline V gene are LNHDA and SQIVND (reference sequence). This CDR3 spans 14 amino acids. Here the CDR3 reads CASSIGRANTEAFF. Here the CDR3 DNA reads TGTGCCAGTAGTATTGGGCGGGCGAACACTGAAGCTTTCTTT. Full variable domain (missing parts from reference TRBV19 and TRBJ1-1): DGGITQSPKYLFRKEGQNVTLSCEQNLNHDAMYWYRQDPGQGLRLIYYSQIVNDFQKGDIAEGYSVSREKKESFPLTVTSAQKNPTAFYLCASSIGRANTEAFFGQGTRLTVV.

The J gene is TRBJ1-2, the V gene TRBV27; D not resolved. Germline V gives CDR1 MNHEY, CDR2 SMNVEV (reference sequence). Deletions cut 6 bases from V and 6 bases from J, with 11 bases between. This CDR3 is built from 12 residues. In DNA form, the CDR3 reads TGTGCCAGCAGCAATGGCATCAATGGCTACACCTTC. Translated: CASSNGINGYTF.

J is TRBJ2-2 and V is TRBV2; D gene uncertain. Germline assignment: CDR1 SNHLY and CDR2 FYNNEI. The V end lost 2 bases, the J end lost 1 base, and 5 bases lay between the germline ends. There are 14 residues in the CDR3. The CDR3 region has the DNA TGTGCCAGCAGTGAACAGTGGAACACCGGGGAGCTGTTTTTT. Its translation is CASSEQWNTGELFF.

The genes are TRBV7-2 and TRBJ2-3; unclear D gene. This CDR3 has 16 amino acids. Germline V CDR1 and CDR2: SGHTA, FQGNSA. V shed 6 bases and J shed 1 base, with 17 bases lying between them. The CDR3 loop reads CASSFGHNQGTDTQYF. The DNA of the CDR3 is TGTGCCAGCAGTTTTGGCCATAATCAGGGCACAGATACGCAGTATTTT. Full variable domain (missing parts from reference TRBV7-2 and TRBJ2-3): GAGVSQSPSNKVTEKGKDVELRCDPISGHTALYWYRQSLGQGLEFLIYFQGNSAPDKSGLPSDRFSAERTGGSVSTLTIQRTQQEDSAVYLCASSFGHNQGTDTQYFGPGTRLTVL.

The CDR3 DNA sequence: TGTGCCAGCAGCGTAGATCCCCAGGGCTCCTATAATTCACCCCTCCACTTT. It yields the protein CASSVDPQGSYNSPLHF. The chain has TRBV9 and TRBJ1-6; TRBD1 might be the D (5 bases). Trimming removed 0 bases at V and 0 bases at J, with 10 bases between. This CDR3 spans 17 amino acids. The germline V gene encodes CDR1 SGDLS and CDR2 YYNGEE.

This clone was seen once. This sequence joins TRBV16 and TRBJ1-2, with 9 bases that match TRBD1. Germline V gives CDR1 KGHSY, CDR2 FQNENV. The V segment lost 7 bases and the J segment 3 bases; nucleotides outside the gene matches: 15. The CDR3 runs 17 residues. The CDR3 DNA reads TGTGCCAGCACCCCAAGTCGGGACAGGGTTGGAGACTATGGCTACACCTTC. It encodes CASTPSRDRVGDYGYTF.

The CDR3 is CASSLGSSGAGELFF. The DNA for the CDR3 is TGCGCCAGCAGCTTGGGATCTAGCGGAGCCGGGGAGCTGTTTTTT. The chain carries TRBV5-1 and TRBJ2-2, with 7 bases fitting TRBD2. The germline CDR1 and CDR2 sequences are SGHRS and YFSETQ. The junction had 5 bases not matched to a gene; V was cut back by 0 bases and J by 6 bases. The CDR3 runs 15 residues. The full variable domain, completed using reference TRBV5-1 and TRBJ2-2, is KAGVTQTPRYLIKTRGQQVTLSCSPISGHRSVSWYQQTPGQGLQFLFEYFSETQRNKGNFPGRFSGRQFSNSRSEMNVSTLELGDSALYLCASSLGSSGAGELFFGEGSRLTVL.